This T cell receptor beta chain was sequenced in a study of OX40 agonist ivuxolimab in advanced cancers. The study, taken as a whole, reports: In the 0.1 to 3.0 mg/kg range, CD4+ and CD8+ blood T cells had expanded clonally by week 6.

With respect to this clone: The antigen remains undetermined.

Libraries were prepared by immunoSEQ multiplex PCR; TCRdb keeps only in-frame clonotypes and omits some of them. The sample contains about 130,000 clones, about 93% of which appear only once. The CDR3 is made up of 18 amino acids. CDR1 and CDR2 from the germline V gene are SGHTA and FQGNSA. Trimming at V came to 1 base and at J to 2 bases, leaving 11 bases not matched to a gene. The starting material was CD4+ or CD8+ T cells sorted from blood, obtained in a trial of the OX40 agonist ivuxolimab. The sequence derives from an adult with an advanced solid tumor such as melanoma, head and neck, liver or kidney cancer. This chain connects TRBV7-2 to TRBJ2-3; TRBD2 agrees at 8 bases. Written as DNA, the CDR3 is TGTGCCAGCAGCTTAGGGAGGCGGGGGGCCCAGCTCACAGATACGCAGTATTTT. Residues: CASSLGRRGAQLTDTQYF.